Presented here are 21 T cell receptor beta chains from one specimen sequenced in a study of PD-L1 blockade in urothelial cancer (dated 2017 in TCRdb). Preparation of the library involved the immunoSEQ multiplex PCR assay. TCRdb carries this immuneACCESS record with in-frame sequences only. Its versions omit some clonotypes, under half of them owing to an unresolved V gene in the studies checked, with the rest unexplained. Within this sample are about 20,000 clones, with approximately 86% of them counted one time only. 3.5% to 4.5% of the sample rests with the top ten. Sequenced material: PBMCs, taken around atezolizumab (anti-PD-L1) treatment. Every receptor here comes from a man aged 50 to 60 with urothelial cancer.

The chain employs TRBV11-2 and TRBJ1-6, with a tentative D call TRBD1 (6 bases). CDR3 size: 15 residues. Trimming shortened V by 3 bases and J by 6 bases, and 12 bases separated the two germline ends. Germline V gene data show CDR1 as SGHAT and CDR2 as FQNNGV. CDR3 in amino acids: CASSFSGASNSPLHF. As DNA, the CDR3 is TGTGCCAGCAGCTTTTCAGGGGCTAGTAATTCACCCCTCCACTTT. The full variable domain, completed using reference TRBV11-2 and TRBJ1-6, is EAGVAQSPRYKIIEKRQSVAFWCNPISGHATLYWYQQILGQGPKLLIQFQNNGVVDDSQLPKDRFSAERLKGVDSTLKIQPAKLEDSAVYLCASSFSGASNSPLHFGNGTRLTVT.

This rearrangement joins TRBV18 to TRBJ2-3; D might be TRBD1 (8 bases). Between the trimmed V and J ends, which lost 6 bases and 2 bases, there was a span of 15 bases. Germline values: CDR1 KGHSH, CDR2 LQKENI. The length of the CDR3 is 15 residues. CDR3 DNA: TGTGCCAGCTCCCCGACAGGGGACTACACAGATACGCAGTATTTT. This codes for CASSPTGDYTDTQYF.

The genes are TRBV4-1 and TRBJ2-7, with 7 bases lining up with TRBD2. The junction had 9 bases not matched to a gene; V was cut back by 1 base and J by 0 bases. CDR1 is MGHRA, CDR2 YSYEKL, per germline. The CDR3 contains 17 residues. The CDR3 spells CASSQAVVGGSSYEQYF. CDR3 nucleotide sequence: TGCGCCAGCAGCCAAGCGGTCGTCGGGGGGAGCTCCTACGAGCAGTACTTC.

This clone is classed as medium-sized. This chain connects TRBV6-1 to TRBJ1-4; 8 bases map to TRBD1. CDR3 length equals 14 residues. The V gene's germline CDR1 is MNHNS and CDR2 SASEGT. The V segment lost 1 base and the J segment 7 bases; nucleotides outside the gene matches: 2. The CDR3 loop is CASSEGTGFEKLFF. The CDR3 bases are TGTGCCAGCAGTGAAGGGACAGGGTTTGAAAAACTGTTTTTT.

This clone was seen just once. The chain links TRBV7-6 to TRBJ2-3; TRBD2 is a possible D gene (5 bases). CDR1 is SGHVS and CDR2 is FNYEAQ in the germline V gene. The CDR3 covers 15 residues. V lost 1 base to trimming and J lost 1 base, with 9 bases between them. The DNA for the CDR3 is TGTGCCAGCAGCTTAGGTGGCGGGCGCACAGATACGCAGTATTTT. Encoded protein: CASSLGGGRTDTQYF.

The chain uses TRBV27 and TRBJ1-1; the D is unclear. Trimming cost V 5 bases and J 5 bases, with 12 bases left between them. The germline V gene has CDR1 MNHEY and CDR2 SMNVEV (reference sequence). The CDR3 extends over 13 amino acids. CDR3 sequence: CASSLLSGTEAFF. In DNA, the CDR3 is TGTGCCAGCAGTCTTCTCTCGGGGACTGAAGCTTTCTTT.

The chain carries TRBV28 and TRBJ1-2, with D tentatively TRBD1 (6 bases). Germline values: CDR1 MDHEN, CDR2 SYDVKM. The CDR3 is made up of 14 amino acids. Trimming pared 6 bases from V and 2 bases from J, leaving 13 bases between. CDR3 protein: CASRHPGQNYGYTF. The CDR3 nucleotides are TGTGCCAGCAGACATCCGGGACAAAACTATGGCTACACCTTC.

CDR3 sequence: CASSLSATSSPYNEQFF. The CDR3 nucleotides read TGTGCCAGTAGCTTATCCGCGACTAGCTCCCCTTACAATGAGCAGTTCTTC. This chain links TRBV19 with TRBJ2-1; 7 bases match TRBD2. V lost 6 bases, J lost 4 bases, and 15 bases stayed unmatched. This CDR3 has 17 amino acids. The germline gives CDR1 LNHDA, CDR2 SQIVND (reference sequence). Looking up the rest from reference TRBV19 and TRBJ2-1 gives the full variable domain: DGGITQSPKYLFRKEGQNVTLSCEQNLNHDAMYWYRQDPGQGLRLIYYSQIVNDFQKGDIAEGYSVSREKKESFPLTVTSAQKNPTAFYLCASSLSATSSPYNEQFFGPGTRLTVL.

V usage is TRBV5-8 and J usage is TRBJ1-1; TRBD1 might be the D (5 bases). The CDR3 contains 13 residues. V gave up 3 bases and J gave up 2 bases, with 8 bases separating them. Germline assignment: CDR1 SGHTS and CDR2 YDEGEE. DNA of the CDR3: TGTGCCAGCAGCTCCACAGGTAACACTGAAGCTTTCTTT. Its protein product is CASSSTGNTEAFF.

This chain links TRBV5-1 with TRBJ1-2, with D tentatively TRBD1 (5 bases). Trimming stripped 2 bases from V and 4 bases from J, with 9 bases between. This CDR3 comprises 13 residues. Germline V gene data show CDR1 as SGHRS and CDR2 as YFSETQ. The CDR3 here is CASSFRETYGYTF. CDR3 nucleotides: TGCGCCAGCAGCTTCAGGGAAACCTATGGCTACACCTTC.

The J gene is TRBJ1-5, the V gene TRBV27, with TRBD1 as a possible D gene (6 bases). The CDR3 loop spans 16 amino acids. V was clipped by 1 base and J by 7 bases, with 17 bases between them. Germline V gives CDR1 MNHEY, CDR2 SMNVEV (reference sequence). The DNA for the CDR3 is TGTGCCAGCAGTTTATACCCCTGGACAGATGGCCAGCCCCAGCATTTT. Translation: CASSLYPWTDGQPQHF.

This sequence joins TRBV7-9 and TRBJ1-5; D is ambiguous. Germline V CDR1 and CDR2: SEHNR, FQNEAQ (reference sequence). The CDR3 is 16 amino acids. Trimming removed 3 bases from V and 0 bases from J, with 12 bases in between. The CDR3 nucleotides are TGTGCCAGCAGCTTCGAGAGTAGTTATAGCAATCAGCCCCAGCATTTT. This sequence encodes CASSFESSYSNQPQHF. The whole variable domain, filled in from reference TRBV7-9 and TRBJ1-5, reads DTGVSQNPRHKITKRGQNVTFRCDPISEHNRLYWYRQTLGQGPEFLTYFQNEAQLEKSRLLSDRFSAERPKGSFSTLEIQRTEQGDSAMYLCASSFESSYSNQPQHFGDGTRLSIL.

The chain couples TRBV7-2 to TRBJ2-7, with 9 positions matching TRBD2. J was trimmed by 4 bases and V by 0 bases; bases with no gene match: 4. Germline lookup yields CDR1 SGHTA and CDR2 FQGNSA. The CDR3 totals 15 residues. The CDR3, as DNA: TGTGCCAGCAGCTTAGCGGGACTAGCAGCATACGAGCAGTACTTC. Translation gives CASSLAGLAAYEQYF.

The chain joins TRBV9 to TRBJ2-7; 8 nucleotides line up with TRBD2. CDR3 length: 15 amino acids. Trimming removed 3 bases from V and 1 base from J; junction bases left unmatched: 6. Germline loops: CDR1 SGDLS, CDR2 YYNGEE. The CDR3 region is CASSEGAGVSYEQYF. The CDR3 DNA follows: TGTGCCAGCAGCGAAGGAGCGGGAGTTTCCTACGAGCAGTACTTC.

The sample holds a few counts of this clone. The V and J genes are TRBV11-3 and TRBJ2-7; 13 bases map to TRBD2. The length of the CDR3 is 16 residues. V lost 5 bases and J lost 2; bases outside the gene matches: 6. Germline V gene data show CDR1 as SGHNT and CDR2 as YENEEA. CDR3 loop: CASSPGTSGAPYEQYF. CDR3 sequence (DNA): TGTGCCAGCAGCCCCGGGACTAGCGGGGCACCCTACGAGCAGTACTTC.

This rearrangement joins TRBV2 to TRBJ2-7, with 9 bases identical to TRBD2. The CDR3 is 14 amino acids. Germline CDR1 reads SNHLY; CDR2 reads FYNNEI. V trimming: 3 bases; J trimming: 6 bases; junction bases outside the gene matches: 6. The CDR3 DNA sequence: TGTGCCAGCAGTGACGGGCGGGGGGGCATCGAGCAGTACTTC. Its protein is CASSDGRGGIEQYF. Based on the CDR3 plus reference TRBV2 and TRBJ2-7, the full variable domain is EPEVTQTPSHQVTQMGQEVILRCVPISNHLYFYWYRQILGQKVEFLVSFYNNEISEKSEIFDDQFSVERPDGSNFTLKIRSTKLEDSAMYFCASSDGRGGIEQYFGPGTRLTVT.

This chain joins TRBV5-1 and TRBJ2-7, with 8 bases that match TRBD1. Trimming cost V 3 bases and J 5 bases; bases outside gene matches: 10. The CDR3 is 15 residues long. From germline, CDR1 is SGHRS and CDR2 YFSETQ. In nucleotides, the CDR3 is TGCGCCAGCAGCTGGAGGCAGGGGGCCATCAACGAGCAGTACTTC. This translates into CASSWRQGAINEQYF.

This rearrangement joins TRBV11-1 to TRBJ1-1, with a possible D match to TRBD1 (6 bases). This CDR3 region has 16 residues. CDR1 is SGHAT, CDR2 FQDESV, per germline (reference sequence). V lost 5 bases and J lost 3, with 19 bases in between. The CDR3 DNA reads TGTGCCAGCAGCCCAACAGGGAGGGTTACGGACACTGAAGCTTTCTTT. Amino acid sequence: CASSPTGRVTDTEAFF.

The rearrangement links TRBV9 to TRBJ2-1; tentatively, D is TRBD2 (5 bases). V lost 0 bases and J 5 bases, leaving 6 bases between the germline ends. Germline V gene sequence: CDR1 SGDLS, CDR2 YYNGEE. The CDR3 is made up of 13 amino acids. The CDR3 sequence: CASSVDGDNEQFF. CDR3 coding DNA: TGTGCCAGCAGCGTAGACGGGGACAATGAGCAGTTCTTC. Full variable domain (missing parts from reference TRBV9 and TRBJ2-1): DSGVTQTPKHLITATGQRVTLRCSPRSGDLSVYWYQQSLDQGLQFLIQYYNGEERAKGNILERFSAQQFPDLHSELNLSSLELGDSALYFCASSVDGDNEQFFGPGTRLTVL.

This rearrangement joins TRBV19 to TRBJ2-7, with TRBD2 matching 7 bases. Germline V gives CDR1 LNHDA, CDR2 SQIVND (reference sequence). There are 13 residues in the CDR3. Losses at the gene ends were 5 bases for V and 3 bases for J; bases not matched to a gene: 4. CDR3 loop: CASSRGGGYEQYF. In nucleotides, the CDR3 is TGTGCCAGTAGTCGTGGCGGGGGCTACGAGCAGTACTTC. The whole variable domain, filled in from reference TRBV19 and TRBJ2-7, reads DGGITQSPKYLFRKEGQNVTLSCEQNLNHDAMYWYRQDPGQGLRLIYYSQIVNDFQKGDIAEGYSVSREKKESFPLTVTSAQKNPTAFYLCASSRGGGYEQYFGPGTRLTVT.

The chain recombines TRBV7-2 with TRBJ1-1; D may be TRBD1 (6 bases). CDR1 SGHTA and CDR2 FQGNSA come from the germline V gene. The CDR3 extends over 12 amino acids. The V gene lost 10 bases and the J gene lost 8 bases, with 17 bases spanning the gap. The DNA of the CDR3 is TGTGCCATCCTACGGGGGGCGAGCGAAGCTTTCTTT. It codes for CAILRGASEAFF.